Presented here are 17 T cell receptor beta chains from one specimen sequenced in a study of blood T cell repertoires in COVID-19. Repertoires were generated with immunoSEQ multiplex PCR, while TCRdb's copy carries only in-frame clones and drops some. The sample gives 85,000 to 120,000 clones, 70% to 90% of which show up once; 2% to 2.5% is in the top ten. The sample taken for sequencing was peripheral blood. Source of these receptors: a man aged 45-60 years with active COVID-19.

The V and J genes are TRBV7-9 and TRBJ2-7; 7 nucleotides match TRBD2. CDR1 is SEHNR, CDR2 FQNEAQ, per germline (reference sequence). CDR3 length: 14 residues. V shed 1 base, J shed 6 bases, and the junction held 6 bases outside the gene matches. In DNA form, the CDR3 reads TGTGCCAGCAGCTTAGTAGGCGGGGAGGGCGAGCAGTACTTC. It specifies CASSLVGGEGEQYF.

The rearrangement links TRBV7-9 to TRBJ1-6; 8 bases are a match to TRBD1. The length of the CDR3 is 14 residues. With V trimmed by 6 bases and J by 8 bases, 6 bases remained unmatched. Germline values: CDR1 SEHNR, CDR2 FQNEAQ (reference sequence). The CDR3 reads CASSSGTGDSPLHF. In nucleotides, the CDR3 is TGTGCCAGCAGTTCCGGGACAGGTGATTCACCCCTCCACTTT.

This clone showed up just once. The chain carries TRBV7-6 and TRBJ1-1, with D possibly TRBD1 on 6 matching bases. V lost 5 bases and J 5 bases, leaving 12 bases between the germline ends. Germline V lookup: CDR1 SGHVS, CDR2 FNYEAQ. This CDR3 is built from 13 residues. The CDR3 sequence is CASSPGQGTEAFF. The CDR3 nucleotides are TGTGCCAGCAGCCCAGGGCAGGGGACTGAAGCTTTCTTT.

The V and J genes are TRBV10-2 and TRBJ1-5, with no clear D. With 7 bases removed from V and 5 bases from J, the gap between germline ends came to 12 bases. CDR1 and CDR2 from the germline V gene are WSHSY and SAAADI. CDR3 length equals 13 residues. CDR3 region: CASTWNEDQPQHF. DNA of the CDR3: TGCGCCAGCACCTGGAATGAGGATCAGCCCCAGCATTTT.

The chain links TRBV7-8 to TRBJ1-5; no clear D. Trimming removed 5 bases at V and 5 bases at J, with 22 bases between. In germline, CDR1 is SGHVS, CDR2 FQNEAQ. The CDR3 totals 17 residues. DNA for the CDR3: TGTGCCAGCAGCCCGGGGAGGGAGGGAAAGAGGGATCAGCCCCAGCATTTT. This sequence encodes CASSPGREGKRDQPQHF.

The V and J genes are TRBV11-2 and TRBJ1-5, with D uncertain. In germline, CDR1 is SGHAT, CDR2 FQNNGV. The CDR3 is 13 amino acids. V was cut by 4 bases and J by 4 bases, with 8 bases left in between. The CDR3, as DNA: TGTGCCAGCAGCTCTAACCAAAATCAGCCCCAGCATTTT. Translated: CASSSNQNQPQHF.

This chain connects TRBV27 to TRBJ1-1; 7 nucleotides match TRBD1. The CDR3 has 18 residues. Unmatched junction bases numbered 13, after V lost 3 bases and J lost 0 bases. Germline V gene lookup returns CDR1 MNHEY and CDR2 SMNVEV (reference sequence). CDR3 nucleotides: TGTGCCAGCAGTTTTAGGGTCAGGGGGTCCTACATGAACACTGAAGCTTTCTTT. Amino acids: CASSFRVRGSYMNTEAFF.

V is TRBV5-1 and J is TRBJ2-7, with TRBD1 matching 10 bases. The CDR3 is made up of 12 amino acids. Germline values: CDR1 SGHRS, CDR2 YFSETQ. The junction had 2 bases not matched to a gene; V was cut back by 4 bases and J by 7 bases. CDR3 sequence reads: CASSGQGGEQYF. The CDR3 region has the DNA TGCGCCAGCAGCGGACAGGGGGGAGAGCAGTACTTC.

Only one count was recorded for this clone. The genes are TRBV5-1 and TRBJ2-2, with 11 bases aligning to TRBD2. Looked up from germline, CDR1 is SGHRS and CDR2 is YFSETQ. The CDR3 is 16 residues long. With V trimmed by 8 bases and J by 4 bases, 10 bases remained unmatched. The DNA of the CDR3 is TGCGCCAGTACGACTAGCGGGGTAGGGTTCACCGGGGAGCTGTTTTTT. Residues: CASTTSGVGFTGELFF.

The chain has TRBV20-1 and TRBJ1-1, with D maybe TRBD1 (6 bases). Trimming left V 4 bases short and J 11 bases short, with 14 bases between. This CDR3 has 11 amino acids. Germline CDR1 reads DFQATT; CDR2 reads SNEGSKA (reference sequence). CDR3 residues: CSAKDRLEAFF. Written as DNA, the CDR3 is TGCAGTGCTAAAGACAGGCTCGAGGCTTTCTTT.

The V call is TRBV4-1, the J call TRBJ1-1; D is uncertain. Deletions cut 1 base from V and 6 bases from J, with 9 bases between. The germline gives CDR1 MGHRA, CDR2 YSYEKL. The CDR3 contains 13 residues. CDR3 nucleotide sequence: TGCGCCAGCAGCCAAGGGGCGCACTCTGAAGCTTTCTTT. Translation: CASSQGAHSEAFF.

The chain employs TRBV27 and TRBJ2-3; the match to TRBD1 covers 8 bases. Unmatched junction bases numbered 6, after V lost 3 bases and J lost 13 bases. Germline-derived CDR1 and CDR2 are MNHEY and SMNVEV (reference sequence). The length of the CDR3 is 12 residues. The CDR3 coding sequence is TGTGCCAGCAGTTTCAGGGGGCACAGAGAGTATTTT. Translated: CASSFRGHREYF.

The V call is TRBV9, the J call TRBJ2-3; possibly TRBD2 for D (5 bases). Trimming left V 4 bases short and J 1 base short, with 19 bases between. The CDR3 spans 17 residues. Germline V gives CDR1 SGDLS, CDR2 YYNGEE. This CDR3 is CASSKDPIRGGTDTQYF. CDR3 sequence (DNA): TGTGCCAGCAGCAAAGACCCAATTCGGGGTGGCACAGATACGCAGTATTTT.

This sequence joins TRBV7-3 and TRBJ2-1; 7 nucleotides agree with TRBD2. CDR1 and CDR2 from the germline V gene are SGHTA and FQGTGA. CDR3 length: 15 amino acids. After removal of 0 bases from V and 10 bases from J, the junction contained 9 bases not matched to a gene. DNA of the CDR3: TGTGCCAGCAGCTTAACTGGGGGAGGGGATTCCGAGCAGTTCTTC. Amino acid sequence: CASSLTGGGDSEQFF.

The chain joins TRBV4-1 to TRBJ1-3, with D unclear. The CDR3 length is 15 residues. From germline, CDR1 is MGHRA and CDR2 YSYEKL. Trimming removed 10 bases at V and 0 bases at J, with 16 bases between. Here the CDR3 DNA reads TGCGCCACCCAGTCCCGAACCGACTCTGGAAACACCATATATTTT. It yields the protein CATQSRTDSGNTIYF.

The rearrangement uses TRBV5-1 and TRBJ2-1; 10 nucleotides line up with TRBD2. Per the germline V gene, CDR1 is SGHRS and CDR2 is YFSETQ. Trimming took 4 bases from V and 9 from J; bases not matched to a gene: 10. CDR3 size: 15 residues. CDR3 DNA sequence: TGCGCCAGCAGCCCGAGAAGCGGGGGGGCAATTGAGCAGTTCTTC. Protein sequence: CASSPRSGGAIEQFF.

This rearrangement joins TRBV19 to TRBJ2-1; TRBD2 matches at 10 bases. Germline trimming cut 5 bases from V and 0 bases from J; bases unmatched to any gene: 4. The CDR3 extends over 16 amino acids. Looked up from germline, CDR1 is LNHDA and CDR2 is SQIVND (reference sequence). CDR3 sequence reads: CASSQLAGSSYNEQFF. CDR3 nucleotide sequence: TGTGCCAGTAGTCAACTAGCGGGGAGCTCCTACAATGAGCAGTTCTTC. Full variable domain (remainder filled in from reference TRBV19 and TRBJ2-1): DGGITQSPKYLFRKEGQNVTLSCEQNLNHDAMYWYRQDPGQGLRLIYYSQIVNDFQKGDIAEGYSVSREKKESFPLTVTSAQKNPTAFYLCASSQLAGSSYNEQFFGPGTRLTVL.